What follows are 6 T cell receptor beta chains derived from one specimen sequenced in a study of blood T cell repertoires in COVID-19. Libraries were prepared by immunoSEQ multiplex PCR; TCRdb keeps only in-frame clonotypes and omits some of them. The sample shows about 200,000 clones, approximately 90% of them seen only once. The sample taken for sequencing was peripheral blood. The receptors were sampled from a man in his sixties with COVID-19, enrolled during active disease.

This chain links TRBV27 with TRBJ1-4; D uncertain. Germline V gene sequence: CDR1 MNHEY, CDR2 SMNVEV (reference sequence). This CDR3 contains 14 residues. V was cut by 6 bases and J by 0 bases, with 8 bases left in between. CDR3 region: CASSLVATNEKLFF. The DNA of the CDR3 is TGTGCCAGCAGCCTAGTTGCAACTAATGAAAAACTGTTTTTT.

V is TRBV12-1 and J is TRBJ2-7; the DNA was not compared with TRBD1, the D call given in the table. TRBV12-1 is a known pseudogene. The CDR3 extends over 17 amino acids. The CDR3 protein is CASSFESDRARAYEQYF. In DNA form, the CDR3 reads TGTGCCAGCAGCTTTGAGTCGGACAGGGCTCGCGCCTACGAGCAGTACTTC.

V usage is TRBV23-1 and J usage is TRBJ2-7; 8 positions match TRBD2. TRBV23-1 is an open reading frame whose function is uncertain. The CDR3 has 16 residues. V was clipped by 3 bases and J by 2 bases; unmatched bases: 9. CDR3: CASSHQRREGTYEQYF. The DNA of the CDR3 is TGCGCCAGCAGTCACCAACGCCGGGAGGGCACCTACGAGCAGTACTTC.

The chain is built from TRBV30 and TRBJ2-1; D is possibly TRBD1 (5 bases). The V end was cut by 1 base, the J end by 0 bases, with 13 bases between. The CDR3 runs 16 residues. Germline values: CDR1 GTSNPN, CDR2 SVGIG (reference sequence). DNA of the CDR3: TGTGCCTGGAGTGCTCCGACAGAAAGCTCCTACAATGAGCAGTTCTTC. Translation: CAWSAPTESSYNEQFF.

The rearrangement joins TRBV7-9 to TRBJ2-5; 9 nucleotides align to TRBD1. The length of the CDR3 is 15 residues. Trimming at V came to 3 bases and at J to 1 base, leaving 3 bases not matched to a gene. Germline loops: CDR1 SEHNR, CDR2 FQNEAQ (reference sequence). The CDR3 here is CASSLGQGPQETQYF. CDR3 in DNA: TGTGCCAGCAGCTTGGGACAGGGCCCCCAAGAGACCCAGTACTTC.

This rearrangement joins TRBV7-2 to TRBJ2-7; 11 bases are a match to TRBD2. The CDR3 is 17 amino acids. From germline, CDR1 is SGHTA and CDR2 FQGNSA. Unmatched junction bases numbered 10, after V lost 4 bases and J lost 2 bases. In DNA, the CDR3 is TGTGCCAGCAGCTACATACCGGGACTAGCGGATACCTACGAGCAGTACTTC. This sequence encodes CASSYIPGLADTYEQYF.